The rows below give T cell receptor beta chains drawn from one sample of a study of T cell responses to AZD1222 COVID-19 vaccine. Sequencing used immunoSEQ multiplex PCR; TCRdb keeps in-frame clones, though not all of them. The sample has about 94,000 clones, over 75% seen once. The sequencing here drew on peripheral blood, taken on day 0 of AZD1222 vaccination. These receptors were taken from an adult in good health. Both conserved end residues are part of each CDR3. The order of the fields is D gene, V gene, clone size, J gene, CDR3 protein, CDR3 DNA. The D gene is left open where the match is weak. Clone size is given for some rows only: seen once, a few or many times, or a class if the clone is expanded.

.	TRBV2	.	TRBJ1-4	CASSEGRSNEKLFF	TGTGCCAGCAGTGAGGGGAGATCTAATGAAAAACTGTTTTTT
TRBD1	TRBV4-2	.	TRBJ1-2	CASSQDGTGGPGTF	TGTGCCAGCAGCCAAGATGGGACAGGGGGCCCCGGCACCTTC
.	TRBV4-2	.	TRBJ2-7	CASSQELYSYEQYF	TGTGCCAGCAGCCAAGAACTTTACTCCTACGAGCAGTACTTC
.	TRBV2	.	TRBJ2-5	CASSEARRKETQYF	TGTGCCAGCAGTGAAGCCCGCAGGAAAGAGACCCAGTACTTC
.	TRBV21-1	once	TRBJ1-1	CASSKEGAEAFF	TGTGCCAGCAGCAAAGAGGGGGCTGAAGCTTTCTTT
TRBD2	TRBV4-1	once	TRBJ2-3	CASSQNSGGSGTDTQYF	TGCGCCAGCAGCCAAAATAGCGGGGGTAGCGGCACAGATACGCAGTATTTT
.	TRBV6-2/TRBV6-3	.	TRBJ1-6	CASSLQGGNSPLHF	TGTGCCAGCAGTTTACAGGGTGGCAATTCACCCCTCCACTTT
.	TRBV28	.	TRBJ1-1	CASSLVQTNTEAFF	TGTGCCAGCAGTTTAGTCCAGACGAACACTGAAGCTTTCTTT
.	TRBV6-2/TRBV6-3	once	TRBJ1-4	CASSYSSRKGTNEKLFF	TGTGCCAGCAGTTACTCCTCCAGGAAGGGAACTAATGAAAAACTGTTTTTT
.	TRBV6-2/TRBV6-3	.	TRBJ1-2	CASSYEYYGYTF	TGTGCCAGCAGTTACGAGTACTATGGCTACACCTTC
TRBD1	TRBV6-4	.	TRBJ2-7	CAASGQNYEQYF	TGTGCCGCATCGGGACAGAACTACGAGCAGTACTTC
.	TRBV4-2	.	TRBJ1-2	CASSHPGESSYGYTF	TGTGCCAGCAGCCATCCTGGGGAAAGTTCCTATGGCTACACCTTC
.	TRBV2	.	TRBJ2-2	CASRSGQNTGELFF	TGTGCCAGCAGATCAGGGCAGAACACCGGGGAGCTGTTTTTT
TRBD1	TRBV29-1	.	TRBJ1-4	CSVRTGGATNEKLFF	TGCAGCGTTCGGACAGGGGGTGCAACTAATGAAAAACTGTTTTTT
.	TRBV19	.	TRBJ1-1	CASSYRRDTEAFF	TGTGCCAGTAGTTACCGCCGGGACACTGAAGCTTTCTTT
.	TRBV11-1	.	TRBJ1-1	CASSSGMNTEAFF	TGTGCCAGCAGCTCAGGGATGAACACTGAAGCTTTCTTT
TRBD1	TRBV30	once	TRBJ1-1	CAHALIPGQVNTEAFF	TGTGCCCATGCCTTAATCCCGGGACAGGTGAACACTGAAGCTTTCTTT
.	TRBV13	.	TRBJ2-6	CASSLVKGLSGANVLTF	TGTGCCAGCAGCTTGGTGAAAGGCCTCTCTGGGGCCAACGTCCTGACTTTC
.	TRBV10-2	.	TRBJ1-4	CASKGQYNEKLFF	TGCGCCAGCAAAGGCCAGTATAATGAAAAACTGTTTTTT
TRBD1	TRBV5-8	.	TRBJ2-7	CASSNRQGAEYF	TGTGCCAGCAGCAACAGACAGGGAGCGGAGTACTTC
.	TRBV29-1	.	TRBJ2-1	CSVAGGLSNEQFF	TGCAGCGTTGCCGGGGGGCTCTCCAATGAGCAGTTCTTC
.	TRBV5-1	.	TRBJ2-5	CASSLNSAGGETQYF	TGCGCCAGCAGCTTAAACTCTGCCGGGGGAGAGACCCAGTACTTC
.	TRBV3-1/TRBV3-2	once	TRBJ2-5	CASRNVEETQYF	TGTGCCAGCCGCAACGTAGAAGAGACCCAGTACTTC
.	TRBV9	.	TRBJ2-7	CASSVGGNPYEQYF	TGTGCCAGCAGCGTCGGGGGCAATCCCTACGAGCAGTACTTC
TRBD2	TRBV11-3	once	TRBJ2-1	CASSFTSGGGGNEQFF	TGTGCCAGCAGCTTTACTAGCGGGGGGGGAGGCAATGAGCAGTTCTTC
TRBD2	TRBV19	.	TRBJ2-3	CASSMKRGPSTDTQYF	TGTGCCAGTAGTATGAAGCGGGGGCCTAGCACAGATACGCAGTATTTT
TRBD2	TRBV2	.	TRBJ2-3	CAVAGGRYTDTQYF	TGTGCCGTAGCGGGGGGCCGTTACACAGATACGCAGTATTTT
TRBD1	TRBV7-2	.	TRBJ2-1	CASSLLRDRANEQFF	TGTGCCAGCAGCTTACTGAGGGACAGGGCCAATGAGCAGTTCTTC
.	TRBV7-3	once	TRBJ1-1	CASSPPTRANTEAFF	TGTGCCAGCAGCCCACCGACACGGGCGAACACTGAAGCTTTCTTT
.	TRBV9	.	TRBJ1-1	CASTLGVEVGTEAFF	TGTGCCAGCACTCTAGGGGTGGAGGTTGGCACTGAAGCTTTCTTT
.	TRBV11-3	.	TRBJ2-3	CASSQGLPTDTQYF	TGTGCCAGCAGCCAGGGCCTTCCCACAGATACGCAGTATTTT
.	TRBV10-3	.	TRBJ2-3	CAIGTSVTTDTQYF	TGTGCCATCGGGACCTCCGTTACAACAGATACGCAGTATTTT
.	TRBV24-1	.	TRBJ1-5	CATCLRQPQHF	TGTGCCACGTGTCTCCGGCAGCCCCAGCATTTT
.	TRBV7-7	.	TRBJ2-5	CASSKLGGQETQYF	TGTGCCAGCAGCAAACTCGGGGGGCAGGAGACCCAGTACTTC
.	TRBV5-1	once	TRBJ1-6	CASSLGAPAASPLHF	TGCGCCAGCAGCTTGGGTGCGCCGGCGGCTTCACCCCTCCACTTT